Below, 17 T cell receptor beta chains from the same sample are listed, as sequenced in a study of cytomegalovirus exposure and HLA in healthy donors. 13 Jbeta primers and 60 Vbeta primers were used for the PCR. Generated by immunoSEQ multiplex PCR, the TCRdb table keeps only in-frame clones and is missing some. The sample gives about 140,000 clones, about 80% of which show up once; roughly 2% is in the top ten. Material: PBMCs. The receptors were gathered from a man aged 25 to 40 in good health and CMV-seronegative.

V gene TRBV11-2 combines with J gene TRBJ1-1; D unclear. Trimming pared 1 base from V and 8 bases from J, leaving 8 bases between. In germline, CDR1 is SGHAT, CDR2 FQNNGV. This CDR3 has 12 residues. In nucleotides, the CDR3 is TGTGCCAGCAGCTTAGGGGTCAGGGAAGCTTTCTTT. This sequence encodes CASSLGVREAFF.

The gene calls are TRBV5-6 and TRBJ1-2, with 11 bases aligning to TRBD1. This CDR3 comprises 14 residues. The germline gives CDR1 SGHDT, CDR2 YYEEEE. J was trimmed by 5 bases and V by 2 bases; bases with no gene match: 2. The CDR3 sequence: CASSFGQGAYGYTF. The DNA of the CDR3 is TGTGCCAGCAGCTTCGGACAGGGGGCATATGGCTACACCTTC.

V usage is TRBV7-9 and J usage is TRBJ1-2; 9 bases are a match to TRBD1. The V and J ends lost 3 bases and 7 bases, in that order; junction bases with no gene match: 6. From germline, CDR1 is SEHNR and CDR2 FQNEAQ (reference sequence). This CDR3 region has 14 residues. The CDR3 is CASSFADRGGGYTF. The CDR3 DNA reads TGTGCCAGCAGCTTCGCTGACAGGGGGGGTGGCTACACCTTC.

Only a few counts were recorded for this clone. The genes are TRBV11-2 and TRBJ1-1, with D unresolved. The V gene lost 1 base and the J gene lost 11 bases, with 11 bases spanning the gap. This CDR3 comprises 12 residues. Germline V gene lookup returns CDR1 SGHAT and CDR2 FQNNGV. The CDR3 protein is CASSLVHPPAFF. In nucleotides, the CDR3 is TGTGCCAGCAGCTTAGTACACCCCCCGGCTTTCTTT. The whole variable domain, remainder taken from reference TRBV11-2 and TRBJ1-1, is EAGVAQSPRYKIIEKRQSVAFWCNPISGHATLYWYQQILGQGPKLLIQFQNNGVVDDSQLPKDRFSAERLKGVDSTLKIQPAKLEDSAVYLCASSLVHPPAFFGQGTRLTVV.

This clone was seen only a few times. The V gene is TRBV5-1, the J gene TRBJ2-2, with D possibly matching TRBD2 (6 bases). V was pared by 1 base and J by 5 bases, with 15 bases between. This CDR3 spans 16 amino acids. CDR1 SGHRS and CDR2 YFSETQ come from the germline V gene. The CDR3 is CASSLSGEVVTGELFF. The CDR3 region has the DNA TGCGCCAGCAGCTTGTCCGGGGAGGTAGTTACCGGGGAGCTGTTTTTT.

V gene TRBV7-8 combines with J gene TRBJ2-5; no firm D call. CDR1 and CDR2 from the germline V gene are SGHVS and FQNEAQ. V lost 1 base to trimming and J lost 2 bases, with 11 bases between them. The CDR3 consists of 15 residues. The CDR3 nucleotides are TGTGCCAGCAGCTTAGTTCCAGGAAGTCAAGAGACCCAGTACTTC. Translation gives CASSLVPGSQETQYF.

V is TRBV27 and J is TRBJ2-7, with 7 positions matching TRBD1. In germline, CDR1 is MNHEY, CDR2 SMNVEV (reference sequence). The CDR3 consists of 15 residues. The trim removed 3 bases at V and 0 bases at J, leaving 5 bases unmatched. CDR3 nucleotides: TGTGCCAGCAGTTTGGGGGCAGGGGGCTCCTACGAGCAGTACTTC. Translating it yields CASSLGAGGSYEQYF.

The rearrangement joins TRBV30 to TRBJ1-2, with unresolved D. Trimming took 2 bases from V and 0 from J, leaving 4 bases between them. The CDR3 loop spans 12 amino acids. Germline V gene sequence: CDR1 GTSNPN, CDR2 SVGIG (reference sequence). This CDR3 reads CAWSSSNYGYTF. The CDR3 DNA follows: TGTGCCTGGAGTAGCTCTAACTATGGCTACACCTTC.

This sequence joins TRBV7-9 and TRBJ2-3; 10 bases fit TRBD2. The trim removed 1 base at V and 0 bases at J, leaving 10 bases unmatched. CDR1 and CDR2 (germline): SEHNR, FQNEAQ (reference sequence). The CDR3 consists of 19 residues. The CDR3 sequence: CASSLGPGLALTSTDTQYF. The CDR3 DNA reads TGTGCCAGCAGCTTAGGTCCGGGACTAGCGCTCACTAGCACAGATACGCAGTATTTT.

Worth noting for this clone: The germline gene is not matched at one end of the junction; a read error may be the cause. V gene TRBV6-6 combines with J gene TRBJ2-1; D perhaps matches TRBD1 (6 bases). Germline V lookup: CDR1 MNHNY, CDR2 SVGAGI (reference sequence). The CDR3 is 16 residues long. CDR3 DNA: TGTGCCAGCAGTGACTCGACCAGGGGTGAGAGCAATGAGCAGTTCTTC. Protein product: CASSDSTRGESNEQFF.

The rearrangement links TRBV25-1 to TRBJ1-4, with a possible D match to TRBD1 (6 bases). Looked up from germline, CDR1 is MGHDK and CDR2 is SYGVNS. This CDR3 comprises 12 residues. The ends were cut back, 11 bases at V and 7 bases at J, with 14 bases in the middle. CDR3 coding DNA: TGTGCCCGGGGCAGGGGTGGTGAAAAACTGTTTTTT. This translates into CARGRGGEKLFF. Filled out from reference TRBV25-1 and TRBJ1-4, the complete variable domain reads EADIYQTPRYLVIGTGKKITLECSQTMGHDKMYWYQQDPGMELHLIHYSYGVNSTEKGDLSSESTVSRIRTEHFPLTLESARPSHTSQYLCARGRGGEKLFFGSGTQLSVL.

The rearrangement links TRBV10-3 to TRBJ1-1; D not certain. The germline CDR1 and CDR2 sequences are ENHRY and SYGVKD. This CDR3 comprises 13 residues. The V and J ends lost 6 bases and 6 bases respectively, with 14 bases between them. CDR3 DNA: TGTGCCATCAGCAACACGAGGTTCGCTGAAGCTTTCTTT. Translation gives CAISNTRFAEAFF.

This sequence joins TRBV27 and TRBJ1-3; 8 bases map to TRBD1. The V gene end was trimmed by 5 bases and the J gene end by 0 bases; junction bases not matched to a gene: 6. The CDR3 consists of 16 residues. Germline V gene lookup returns CDR1 MNHEY and CDR2 SMNVEV (reference sequence). CDR3 coding DNA: TGTGCCAGCAGTAGGACAGGGTTTAACTCTGGAAACACCATATATTTT. Translated: CASSRTGFNSGNTIYF.

This rearrangement joins TRBV5-8 to TRBJ1-6, with D perhaps TRBD1 (5 bases). Trimming removed 4 bases from V and 9 bases from J, with 20 bases in between. This CDR3 spans 16 amino acids. Looked up from germline, CDR1 is SGHTS and CDR2 is YDEGEE. The CDR3 sequence is CASSGPQGIAGSPLHF. The CDR3 coding sequence is TGTGCCAGCAGCGGCCCCCAGGGAATTGCAGGTTCACCCCTCCACTTT.

This clone was recorded only once. At one end, the junction sequence differs from germline, possibly due to a read error. The gene calls are TRBV7-7 and TRBJ2-7; 9 positions match TRBD1. The CDR3 is made up of 15 amino acids. Germline V CDR1 and CDR2: SSHAT, FNYEAQ (reference sequence). The CDR3 protein is CASSTRQGEGYEQYF. Written as DNA, the CDR3 is TGTGCTAGCAGCACCCGACAGGGGGAAGGCTACGAGCAGTACTTC.

This chain joins TRBV28 and TRBJ1-2; D possibly corresponds to TRBD1 (6 bases). The germline V gene encodes CDR1 MDHEN and CDR2 SYDVKM. This CDR3 is 12 amino acids long. Between the trimmed V and J ends, which lost 7 bases and 4 bases, there was a span of 10 bases. CDR3 DNA sequence: TGTGCCAGCACCCCGACAGGCTATGGCTACACCTTC. Translation gives CASTPTGYGYTF.

The rearrangement joins TRBV7-2 to TRBJ2-5; TRBD2 matches at 8 bases. This CDR3 contains 13 residues. From germline, CDR1 is SGHTA and CDR2 FQGNSA. V shed 2 bases, J shed 5 bases, and the junction held 1 base outside the gene matches. CDR3 DNA sequence: TGTGCCAGCAGCTTATCTAGCGGGGAGACCCAGTACTTC. Protein product: CASSLSSGETQYF. The complete variable domain, with remaining parts taken from reference TRBV7-2 and TRBJ2-5, reads GAGVSQSPSNKVTEKGKDVELRCDPISGHTALYWYRQSLGQGLEFLIYFQGNSAPDKSGLPSDRFSAERTGGSVSTLTIQRTQQEDSAVYLCASSLSSGETQYFGPGTRLLVL.